This T cell receptor (beta chain) was documented in a study of blood T cell repertoires in COVID-19. Study-wide background: Samples of COVID-19 (acute and convalescent) were obtained from the United States, Italy and Spain. PBMCs, B-cell-depleted T cells, or T cells were the source of the cDNA or gDNA that made up the material.

The method was immunoSEQ multiplex PCR; TCRdb's version includes in-frame clones alone and lacks a portion of them. The sample contains some 150,000 clones, 86% of which appear only once. The CDR3 is 17 residues long. CDR1 and CDR2 from the germline V gene are LNHDA and SQIVND (reference sequence). J was trimmed by 2 bases and V by 1 base; bases with no gene match: 6. During active infection, Seattle patients enrolled and were then monitored through disease. The sample was peripheral blood. This clonotype was obtained from a woman aged 55-69 years with COVID-19, enrolled during active disease. J is TRBJ1-5 and V is TRBV19; 9 nucleotides agree with TRBD1. CDR3 DNA: TGTGCCAGTAGTATAGCGACAGGGGGAGAGGGCAATCAGCCCCAGCATTTT. It specifies CASSIATGGEGNQPQHF.